Here is one T cell receptor (beta chain) with its context. The entry originates in a study of blood T cell repertoires in COVID-19. Study at large: The samples span acute and convalescent COVID-19 from the United States, Italy and Spain. Sources were T cells, B-cell-depleted T cells, or PBMCs; the material itself was cDNA or gDNA.

The germline gives CDR1 SNHLY, CDR2 FYNNEI. The CDR3 spans 18 residues. J gave up 2 bases and V 4 bases, and 10 bases lay outside the gene matches. Profiling relied on immunoSEQ multiplex PCR, and the TCRdb table lists in-frame clones only, not all of them. Seen here are fewer than 300,000 clones, 80% to 95% observed once, and the top ten hold 2% to 2.5%. The receptor comes from a woman between 25 and 40 years old with COVID-19, enrolled during active disease. The V gene is TRBV2, the J gene TRBJ2-3, with TRBD2 identical over 12 bases. The material sequenced was peripheral blood. In DNA form, the CDR3 reads TGTGCCAGCAGTGTAAAACTAGCGGGAGGCCCGAACACAGATACGCAGTATTTT. Residues: CASSVKLAGGPNTDTQYF.